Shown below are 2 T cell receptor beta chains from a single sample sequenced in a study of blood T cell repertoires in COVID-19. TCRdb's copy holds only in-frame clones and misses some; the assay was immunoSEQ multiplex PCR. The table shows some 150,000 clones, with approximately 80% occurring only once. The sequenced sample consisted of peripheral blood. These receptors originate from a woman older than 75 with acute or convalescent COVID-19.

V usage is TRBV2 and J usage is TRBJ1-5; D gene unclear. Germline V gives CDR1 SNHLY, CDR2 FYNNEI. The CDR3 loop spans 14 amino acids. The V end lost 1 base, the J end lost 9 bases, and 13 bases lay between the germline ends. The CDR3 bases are TGTGCCAGCAGTGAAGGAGGGTATGTGACGCCCCAGCATTTT. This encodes CASSEGGYVTPQHF. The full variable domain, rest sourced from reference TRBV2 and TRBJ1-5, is EPEVTQTPSHQVTQMGQEVILRCVPISNHLYFYWYRQILGQKVEFLVSFYNNEISEKSEIFDDQFSVERPDGSNFTLKIRSTKLEDSAMYFCASSEGGYVTPQHFGDGTRLSIL.

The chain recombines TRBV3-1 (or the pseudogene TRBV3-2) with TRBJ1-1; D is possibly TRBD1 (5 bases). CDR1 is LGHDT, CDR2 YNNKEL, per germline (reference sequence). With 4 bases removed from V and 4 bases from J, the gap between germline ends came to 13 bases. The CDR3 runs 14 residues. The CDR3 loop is CASSPPRVGTEAFF. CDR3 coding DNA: TGTGCCAGCAGCCCCCCCAGGGTTGGCACTGAAGCTTTCTTT.